The 22 T cell receptor beta chains given below trace back to one sample, sequenced in a study of blood T cell repertoires in COVID-19. The repertoire was sequenced with immunoSEQ multiplex PCR; TCRdb's copy has only in-frame clones and lacks some. The table has around 150,000 clones, approximately 80% seen once. The sequencing sample was made of peripheral blood. Receptor source: a woman aged 40 to 49 with COVID-19, enrolled during active disease.

This clone was found once. The chain links TRBV4-1 to TRBJ2-1; 8 bases agree with TRBD2. CDR1 is MGHRA and CDR2 is YSYEKL in the germline V gene. CDR3 size: 15 residues. Unmatched junction bases numbered 6, after V lost 6 bases and J lost 2 bases. The DNA for the CDR3 is TGCGCCAGCAGGCCTGTTAGCGGGGCCTACAATGAGCAGTTCTTC. It yields the protein CASRPVSGAYNEQFF.

CDR3 DNA sequence: TGTGCCAGCAGCCCCCAGGGGCAGGGCACAGATACGCAGTATTTT. Protein: CASSPQGQGTDTQYF. The gene calls are TRBV7-3 and TRBJ2-3, with D possibly matching TRBD1 (6 bases). Trimming removed 5 bases at V and 1 base at J, with 13 bases between. The CDR3 consists of 15 residues. CDR1 and CDR2 (germline): SGHTA, FQGTGA.

V is TRBV28 and J is TRBJ2-2; D ambiguous. The ends were cut back, 4 bases at V and 7 bases at J, with 13 bases in the middle. The CDR3 covers 14 residues. Looked up from germline, CDR1 is MDHEN and CDR2 is SYDVKM. In DNA form, the CDR3 reads TGTGCCAGCAGTTGGCTGACGGGTGGCGGGGAGCTGTTTTTT. It is translated as CASSWLTGGGELFF.

V is TRBV7-6 and J is TRBJ2-1; TRBD1 aligns across 10 bases. This CDR3 has 17 amino acids. The V and J ends lost 1 base and 4 bases, in that order; junction bases with no gene match: 7. CDR1 and CDR2 from the germline V gene are SGHVS and FNYEAQ. CDR3 protein: CASSLGAWTGGYNEQFF. The CDR3 DNA follows: TGTGCCAGCAGCTTAGGAGCTTGGACAGGGGGTTACAATGAGCAGTTCTTC.

The chain recombines TRBV2 with TRBJ2-3; TRBD2 might be the D (7 bases). This CDR3 region has 14 residues. Trimming took 6 bases from V and 4 from J, leaving 14 bases between them. CDR1 and CDR2 (germline): SNHLY, FYNNEI. The CDR3 DNA reads as TGTGCCAGCAGATTGGGCGGGGGCCCAGATACGCAGTATTTT. Protein product: CASRLGGGPDTQYF.

V usage is TRBV10-2 and J usage is TRBJ2-1, with D possibly matching TRBD1 (6 bases). Trimming pared 3 bases from V and 12 bases from J, leaving 18 bases between. CDR1 is WSHSY, CDR2 SAAADI, per germline. This CDR3 is 14 amino acids long. CDR3 region: CASSDGTPHDVQFF. The CDR3 DNA reads as TGCGCCAGCAGTGATGGGACACCTCACGATGTGCAGTTCTTC.

This chain uses TRBV16 with TRBJ2-7; 11 bases fit TRBD2. The CDR3 length is 16 residues. Trimming at V came to 4 bases and at J to 3 bases, leaving 8 bases not matched to a gene. Germline values: CDR1 KGHSY, CDR2 FQNENV. CDR3 in DNA: TGTGCCAGCAGCCCCACTAGCGGGAGAAGCGGCTACGAGCAGTACTTC. As protein: CASSPTSGRSGYEQYF.

Note on this clone: Within the sample, other DNA sequences also encode this same CDR3. The chain combines TRBV5-5 with TRBJ2-7; 9 positions match TRBD1. The ends lost 0 bases at V and 4 bases at J; junction bases unmatched: 2. The length of the CDR3 is 14 residues. Germline loops: CDR1 SGHKS, CDR2 YYEKEE (reference sequence). The CDR3 DNA sequence: TGTGCCAGCAGCTTGGGACAGGGGGTTTACGAGCAGTACTTC. Translating gives CASSLGQGVYEQYF.

The chain employs TRBV6-1 and TRBJ2-6; 8 bases align to TRBD1. The V gene end was trimmed by 2 bases and the J gene end by 2 bases; junction bases not matched to a gene: 8. CDR3 size: 18 residues. Germline V lookup: CDR1 MNHNS, CDR2 SASEGT. CDR3 protein: CASSEMGQGATGANVLTF. CDR3 sequence (DNA): TGTGCCAGCAGTGAAATGGGGCAGGGGGCCACTGGGGCCAACGTCCTGACTTTC.

The V and J genes are TRBV27 and TRBJ2-7, with TRBD2 as a possible D gene (6 bases). The CDR3 contains 14 residues. Looked up from germline, CDR1 is MNHEY and CDR2 is SMNVEV (reference sequence). V was cut by 6 bases and J by 5 bases, with 17 bases left in between. The CDR3 DNA follows: TGTGCCAGCAGCAACCCGCGACCGGGGGACGAGCAGTACTTC. It specifies CASSNPRPGDEQYF.

This chain connects TRBV30 to TRBJ1-1; D call uncertain. CDR3 length: 12 amino acids. The germline gives CDR1 GTSNPN, CDR2 SVGIG (reference sequence). V was clipped by 5 bases and J by 1 base, with 8 bases between them. For the CDR3, the DNA is TGTGCCTGGGGACGGGAGAACACTGAAGCTTTCTTT. Protein product: CAWGRENTEAFF.

The chain has TRBV6-1 and TRBJ2-6; D remains ambiguous. Trimming shortened V by 0 bases and J by 0 bases, and 6 bases separated the two germline ends. Looked up from germline, CDR1 is MNHNS and CDR2 is SASEGT. The CDR3 length is 16 residues. The DNA for the CDR3 is TGTGCCAGCAGTGAAGCGCTCGGCTCTGGGGCCAACGTCCTGACTTTC. Translation: CASSEALGSGANVLTF.

CDR3 sequence reads: CASSQMGGRAHEQFF. In nucleotides, the CDR3 is TGTGCCAGCAGCCAAATGGGTGGGAGGGCCCATGAGCAGTTCTTC. V usage is TRBV3-1 (or the pseudogene TRBV3-2) and J usage is TRBJ2-1; TRBD2 aligns across 7 bases. V shed 2 bases and J 8 bases; nucleotides not matched to a gene: 9. This CDR3 spans 15 amino acids. CDR1 is LGHDT, CDR2 YNNKEL, per germline (reference sequence).

Concerning this clone itself: One end of the junction varies from germline; a read error may be responsible. The gene calls are TRBV15 and TRBJ2-1, with D possibly being TRBD1 (6 bases). CDR3 length: 13 residues. Germline V lookup: CDR1 LNHNV, CDR2 YYDKDF (reference sequence). Here the CDR3 reads CATSGEGGNEQFF. DNA of the CDR3: TGTGCCACCAGCGGAGAAGGGGGCAATGAGCAGTTCTTC.

This chain uses TRBV10-1 with TRBJ2-7; TRBD2 matches at 10 bases. V dropped 5 bases and J dropped 4; count of bases not matched to a gene: 2. This CDR3 comprises 13 residues. CDR1 is WNHNN, CDR2 SYGVQD, per germline (reference sequence). The CDR3 region has the DNA TGCGCCAGCAGTCCTAGCGGGAGTTACGAGCAGTACTTC. Its protein product is CASSPSGSYEQYF.

This clone was observed a few times. The junction does not match germline at one end; this may be a read error. The gene calls are TRBV7-7 and TRBJ2-5, with D unclear. The CDR3 totals 13 residues. From germline, CDR1 is SSHAT and CDR2 FNYEAQ (reference sequence). CDR3 sequence: CASSFYLQETQYF. For the CDR3, the DNA is TGTGCTAGCAGCTTCTACCTCCAAGAGACCCAGTACTTC.

Here the CDR3 reads CASSGPRAGENEQFF. CDR3 bases: TGTGCCAGCAGCGGCCCTAGGGCGGGAGAGAATGAGCAGTTCTTC. The V call is TRBV5-4, the J call TRBJ2-1, with 7 nucleotides matching TRBD2. With V trimmed by 4 bases and J by 7 bases, 11 bases remained unmatched. The CDR3 is 15 amino acids. Germline V lookup: CDR1 SGHNT, CDR2 YYREEE (reference sequence).

This clone has just one count. The gene calls are TRBV19 and TRBJ1-2, with D perhaps matching TRBD1 (5 bases). The V and J ends lost 3 bases and 7 bases respectively, with 15 bases between them. The CDR3 is 14 residues long. Germline V gene data show CDR1 as LNHDA and CDR2 as SQIVND (reference sequence). The CDR3 DNA reads as TGTGCCAGTAGTATGGGCAGGGTTCTTCTTGGCTACACCTTC. Amino acids: CASSMGRVLLGYTF.

V gene TRBV5-6 combines with J gene TRBJ2-2; 8 nucleotides align to TRBD2. This CDR3 has 16 residues. CDR1 is SGHDT, CDR2 YYEEEE, per germline. With V trimmed by 4 bases and J by 4 bases, 9 bases remained unmatched. The DNA for the CDR3 is TGTGCCAGCAGCGCACCGAACGGGGGGGTCACCGGGGAGCTGTTTTTT. Translating gives CASSAPNGGVTGELFF.

V usage is TRBV9 and J usage is TRBJ1-3, with a weak D call TRBD1 (5 bases). The length of the CDR3 is 17 residues. The germline V gene has CDR1 SGDLS and CDR2 YYNGEE. V lost 4 bases and J 4 bases, leaving 21 bases between the germline ends. Written as DNA, the CDR3 is TGTGCCAGCAGCCCGAGTCCCCGTGGGGCACAAGGAAACACCATATATTTT. Its protein is CASSPSPRGAQGNTIYF.

The chain employs TRBV30 and TRBJ2-7; the match to TRBD2 covers 11 bases. Germline loops: CDR1 GTSNPN, CDR2 SVGIG (reference sequence). This CDR3 has 19 residues. After removal of 0 bases from V and 2 bases from J, the junction contained 15 bases not matched to a gene. The CDR3 loop reads CAWSVPRSSGRTHPYEQYF. In DNA, the CDR3 is TGTGCCTGGAGTGTACCTCGATCTAGCGGGAGGACTCACCCCTACGAGCAGTACTTC.

This chain links TRBV5-6 with TRBJ2-1, with D perhaps matching TRBD2 (5 bases). This CDR3 is built from 15 residues. CDR1 and CDR2 (germline): SGHDT, YYEEEE. Trimming cost V 2 bases and J 6 bases, with 15 bases left between them. The chain's CDR3 is CASSFKQTRGNEQFF. CDR3 coding DNA: TGTGCCAGCAGCTTCAAGCAAACCCGGGGCAATGAGCAGTTCTTC.